The 8 T cell receptor beta chains presented below share a single source sample, sequenced in a study of blood T cell repertoires in COVID-19. Sequencing used immunoSEQ multiplex PCR; TCRdb keeps in-frame clones, though not all of them. This table holds around 230,000 clones, 86% found once. Source material: PBMCs or T cells enriched from blood (not recorded which). Every receptor here comes from a woman aged 40 to 50 with acute COVID-19.

The gene calls are TRBV18 and TRBJ2-7, with D tentatively TRBD1 (6 bases). V was cut by 6 bases and J by 2 bases, with 17 bases left in between. Germline V CDR1 and CDR2: KGHSH, LQKENI. The CDR3 totals 15 residues. Here the CDR3 DNA reads TGTGCCAGCTCCCAAGTACAGGGCCCCCCCTACGAGCAGTACTTC. Amino acid sequence: CASSQVQGPPYEQYF. Looking up the rest from reference TRBV18 and TRBJ2-7 gives the full variable domain: NAGVMQNPRHLVRRRGQEARLRCSPMKGHSHVYWYRQLPEEGLKFMVYLQKENIIDESGMPKERFSAEFPKEGPSILRIQQVVRGDSAAYFCASSQVQGPPYEQYFGPGTRLTVT.

This clone was detected once. The chain couples TRBV11-2 to TRBJ1-1; D uncertain. The CDR3 is 15 amino acids. V was shortened by 3 bases and J by 0 bases, with 11 bases between the two germline ends. The germline gives CDR1 SGHAT, CDR2 FQNNGV. The CDR3 bases are TGTGCCAGCAGCTTGAAGCGTCAGATGAACACTGAAGCTTTCTTT. Protein sequence: CASSLKRQMNTEAFF.

This clone was found once. The V and J genes are TRBV5-1 and TRBJ1-1, with D possibly TRBD1 on 6 matching bases. The CDR3 has 15 amino acids. V was trimmed by 4 bases and J by 8 bases, leaving 21 bases between them. Germline CDR1 SGHRS, CDR2 YFSETQ. The CDR3 coding sequence is TGCGCCAGCAGCCCCAGGGTCTTGGGGACACCGGAAGCTTTCTTT. It translates to CASSPRVLGTPEAFF.

This rearrangement joins TRBV15 to TRBJ2-7; D possibly corresponds to TRBD1 (5 bases). The length of the CDR3 is 13 residues. Germline lookup yields CDR1 LNHNV and CDR2 YYDKDF (reference sequence). V lost 0 bases and J lost 5, with 8 bases in between. The CDR3 loop is CATSRDRVHEQYV. Written as DNA, the CDR3 is TGTGCCACCAGCAGAGACAGGGTCCACGAGCAGTACGTC.

This clone was seen only once. V and J are TRBV7-8 and TRBJ1-2; D unresolved. V lost 5 bases, J lost 8 bases, and 9 bases lay in between. Germline CDR1 is SGHVS and CDR2 is FQNEAQ. The CDR3 has 11 amino acids. For the CDR3, the DNA is TGTGCCAGCAGCCCTCACGGGGGCTACACCTTC. It is translated as CASSPHGGYTF.

This chain links TRBV7-8 with TRBJ1-5; weak D call: TRBD1 (5 bases). Germline V gives CDR1 SGHVS, CDR2 FQNEAQ. V was shortened by 8 bases and J by 0 bases, with 17 bases between the two germline ends. The CDR3 has 16 amino acids. The CDR3 DNA reads TGTGCCAGCCGCGGGGGGGTACGGAATAGCAATCAGCCCCAGCATTTT. Translating gives CASRGGVRNSNQPQHF.

The chain combines TRBV3-1 (or the pseudogene TRBV3-2) with TRBJ1-4, with TRBD1 identical over 7 bases. Germline values: CDR1 LGHDT, CDR2 YNNKEL (reference sequence). Unmatched junction bases numbered 9, after V lost 5 bases and J lost 3 bases. CDR3 length: 16 residues. The CDR3 DNA reads TGTGCCAGCAGCTCAGGACAGGCCGCTTCTAATGAAAAACTGTTTTTT. Translation gives CASSSGQAASNEKLFF.

The chain employs TRBV7-2 and TRBJ1-5; D perhaps matches TRBD1 (5 bases). Per germline, CDR1 SGHTA and CDR2 FQGNSA. Trimming pared 1 base from V and 4 bases from J, leaving 11 bases between. The CDR3 runs to 15 residues. The CDR3 loop is CASSLEEGLNQPQHF. CDR3 bases: TGTGCCAGCAGCTTAGAGGAGGGGTTGAATCAGCCCCAGCATTTT. Drawing the rest from reference TRBV7-2 and TRBJ1-5, the complete variable domain is GAGVSQSPSNKVTEKGKDVELRCDPISGHTALYWYRQSLGQGLEFLIYFQGNSAPDKSGLPSDRFSAERTGGSVSTLTIQRTQQEDSAVYLCASSLEEGLNQPQHFGDGTRLSIL.